The 27 T cell receptor beta chains listed next were all sequenced from one sample in a study of Graves' ophthalmopathy and Graves' hyperthyroidism. Investigators amplified TCR beta CDR3 regions from RNA transcripts. HTBI-primed first-round RT-PCR preceded second-round multiplex PCR. A single record per CDR3 protein comes from TCRdb applying MiXCR to the multiplex PCR reads. The sample includes about 550,000 distinct CDR3 sequences, approximately 37% seen only once; the top ten take less than 4.5%. Source material: peripheral blood or thyroid tissue (not recorded which). The receptors originated from an adult man with Graves' hyperthyroidism.

This clonotype was detected once. The genes are TRBV7-2 and TRBJ2-7, with TRBD1 matching over 7 bases. This CDR3 has 14 amino acids. Germline loops: CDR1 SGHTA, CDR2 FQGNSA. With V trimmed by 5 bases and J by 5 bases, 9 bases remained unmatched. Here the CDR3 reads CASSRQGRVNEQYF. CDR3 bases: TGTGCCAGCAGCCGACAGGGAAGGGTCAACGAGCAGTACTTC.

In its sample, this clonotype was seen many times. The chain couples TRBV29-1 to TRBJ1-4, with D maybe TRBD1 (6 bases). The CDR3 is 14 residues long. The germline gives CDR1 SQVTM, CDR2 ANQGSEA. V lost 4 bases, J lost 5 bases, and 14 bases lay in between. The CDR3 nucleotides are TGCAGCGTTGTAGCCAGGGGACGAAATGAAAAACTGTTTTTT. Its protein product is CSVVARGRNEKLFF.

At least ten counts were recorded for this clonotype. The chain couples TRBV6-4 to TRBJ1-5; D not certain. V was clipped by 6 bases and J by 5 bases, with 11 bases between them. The germline gives CDR1 MRHNA, CDR2 SNTAGT. This CDR3 contains 13 residues. CDR3 DNA: TGTGCCAGCAGCGCGGAGAGGGATCAGCCCCAGCATTTT. This gives the protein CASSAERDQPQHF.

The sample holds many counts of this clonotype. The V call is TRBV2, the J call TRBJ1-5; 7 bases fit TRBD1. Per germline, CDR1 SNHLY and CDR2 FYNNEI. This CDR3 has 16 residues. The V and J ends lost 9 bases and 0 bases, in that order; junction bases with no gene match: 11. The CDR3 protein is CASFGQAPYSNQPQHF. The DNA of the CDR3 is TGTGCCAGTTTCGGACAGGCTCCTTATAGCAATCAGCCCCAGCATTTT.

The chain uses TRBV15 and TRBJ2-5; tentative D call: TRBD1 (5 bases). Trimming removed 2 bases at V and 5 bases at J, with 12 bases between. Germline V gives CDR1 LNHNV, CDR2 YYDKDF (reference sequence). The CDR3 runs 14 residues. CDR3 bases: TGTGCCACCAGCAGACAGGGTCTAGACGAGACCCAGTACTTC. Protein product: CATSRQGLDETQYF.

This clonotype was picked up many times. The chain couples TRBV7-9 to TRBJ2-7; possible D gene TRBD1, 5 bases. The CDR3 runs 18 residues. V lost 5 bases and J lost 0, with 23 bases in between. Germline V gene data show CDR1 as SEHNR and CDR2 as FQNEAQ (reference sequence). The CDR3 nucleotides are TGTGCCAGCAGCACCACCCCTACCCTCCAGGGATCCTCCTACGAGCAGTACTTC. Translating it yields CASSTTPTLQGSSYEQYF. Supplemented by reference TRBV7-9 and TRBJ2-7, the full variable domain reads DTGVSQNPRHKITKRGQNVTFRCDPISEHNRLYWYRQTLGQGPEFLTYFQNEAQLEKSRLLSDRFSAERPKGSFSTLEIQRTEQGDSAMYLCASSTTPTLQGSSYEQYFGPGTRLTVT.

A remark on this clonotype: The conserved phenylalanine or tryptophan normally closing the CDR3 is absent here, so this likely arose from a read error. This chain uses TRBV7-2 with TRBJ2-6; no firm D call. CDR3 length: 17 residues. Germline V gene lookup returns CDR1 SGHTA and CDR2 FQGNSA. V was pared by 4 bases and J by 0 bases, with 13 bases between. The CDR3 nucleotides are TGTGCCAGCAGCTCTACCCTCATCAACTCTGGGGCCAACGTCCTGACTCTC. This codes for CASSSTLINSGANVLTL.

The genes are TRBV7-9 and TRBJ1-2; 12 nucleotides match TRBD1. CDR1 is SEHNR and CDR2 is FQNEAQ in the germline V gene (reference sequence). Trimming at V came to 3 bases and at J to 6 bases, leaving 8 bases not matched to a gene. There are 16 residues in the CDR3. The CDR3 nucleotides read TGTGCCAGCAGCTTCCGGGACAGGGGGCGGCCGGATGGCTACACCTTC. Its translation is CASSFRDRGRPDGYTF.

This sequence joins TRBV10-3 and TRBJ2-5; 7 bases fit TRBD2. CDR1 is ENHRY and CDR2 is SYGVKD in the germline V gene. V lost 3 bases, J lost 2 bases, and 6 bases stayed unmatched. The CDR3 is made up of 15 amino acids. Here the CDR3 DNA reads TGTGCCATCAGTGATCATGGGCGGGAGCAAGAGACCCAGTACTTC. Its protein product is CAISDHGREQETQYF.

As to this clonotype: A much more abundant neighbour one base away suggests this may be a read error. The J gene is TRBJ2-5, the V gene TRBV2; no clear D. Germline-derived CDR1 and CDR2 are SNHLY and FYNNEI. This CDR3 comprises 12 residues. CDR3 coding DNA: TGTGCCAGCAGGATAGTCGGAGAGACCCAGCACTTC. Translation gives CASRIVGETQHF.

The rearrangement uses TRBV6-1 and TRBJ1-1; 8 nucleotides match TRBD1. Looked up from germline, CDR1 is MNHNS and CDR2 is SASEGT. The V segment lost 5 bases and the J segment 6 bases; nucleotides outside the gene matches: 8. The CDR3 is 14 amino acids. CDR3 coding DNA: TGTGCCAGCAGTTCAGGGGGCGCGAGGGCTGAAGCTTTCTTT. This encodes CASSSGGARAEAFF.

This clonotype was seen a handful of times. V and J are TRBV7-9 and TRBJ2-3; D is unresolved. This CDR3 has 13 amino acids. Germline V gene data show CDR1 as SEHNR and CDR2 as FQNEAQ (reference sequence). The V end lost 1 base, the J end lost 2 bases, and 4 bases lay between the germline ends. CDR3 protein: CASSLGPTDTQYF. DNA of the CDR3: TGTGCCAGCAGCTTAGGACCCACAGATACGCAGTATTTT.

On this clonotype itself: A read error may explain this, as a much larger clone is one base away. The chain recombines TRBV4-1 with TRBJ2-7; D perhaps matches TRBD1 (5 bases). The CDR3 contains 17 residues. Germline CDR1 is MGHRA and CDR2 is YSYEKL. CDR3 in amino acids: CTSSQELDSAFLGEQYF. CDR3 in DNA: TGCACCAGCAGCCAAGAGTTAGACAGTGCTTTCCTGGGCGAGCAGTACTTC.

This clonotype was observed many times. The chain uses TRBV15 and TRBJ2-2; D tentatively fits TRBD1 or TRBD2 (6 bases each). There are 15 residues in the CDR3. CDR1 and CDR2 from the germline V gene are LNHNV and YYDKDF (reference sequence). V dropped 0 bases and J dropped 4 bases, with 9 bases sitting between them. CDR3 DNA: TGTGCCACCAGCAGAGATGAGGGGGGCACCGGGGAGCTGTTTTTT. Protein sequence: CATSRDEGGTGELFF.

About this clonotype: This clone may be a read error of a much larger clone one base away. CDR3 bases: TGTGCCACCACCGGGGGCGGAGGGGCCCAGTACTTC. This codes for CATTGGGGAQYF. This chain connects TRBV5-6 to TRBJ2-5; tentatively, D is TRBD1 or TRBD2 (6 bases each). The germline gives CDR1 SGHDT, CDR2 YYEEEE. The CDR3 consists of 12 residues. The V and J ends lost 9 bases and 9 bases respectively, with 18 bases between them. Full variable domain (rest looked up from reference TRBV5-6 and TRBJ2-5): DAGVTQSPTHLIKTRGQQVTLRCSPKSGHDTVSWYQQALGQGPQFIFQYYEEEERQRGNFPDRFSGHQFPNYSSELNVNALLLGDSALYLCATTGGGGAQYFGPGTRLLVL.

The gene calls are TRBV10-3 and TRBJ1-1, with D maybe TRBD1 (5 bases). Germline-derived CDR1 and CDR2 are ENHRY and SYGVKD. V was cut by 10 bases and J by 5 bases, with 23 bases left in between. This CDR3 is built from 15 residues. The CDR3 sequence is CASRKEGNPVTEAFF. The CDR3 DNA is TGTGCCAGCAGAAAGGAGGGGAATCCGGTGACTGAAGCTTTCTTT.

This clonotype was seen repeatedly, ten times or more. The J gene is TRBJ1-2, the V gene TRBV20-1, with D tentatively TRBD1 (6 bases). The CDR3 is made up of 14 amino acids. In germline, CDR1 is DFQATT, CDR2 SNEGSKA (reference sequence). Trimming cost V 0 bases and J 7 bases, with 15 bases left between them. In DNA, the CDR3 is TGCAGTGCTAGAGAGACCAGGGGCGCAGGTGGCTACACCTTC. Amino acids: CSARETRGAGGYTF.

The J gene is TRBJ2-7, the V gene TRBV25-1; weak D call: TRBD1 (5 bases). CDR1 and CDR2 (germline): MGHDK, SYGVNS. V lost 6 bases and J lost 4, with 16 bases in between. The CDR3 runs to 14 residues. The CDR3 DNA sequence: TGTGCCAGCAGCGTTGCCAGGGTTGGGTACGAGCAGTACTTC. Protein product: CASSVARVGYEQYF.

This clonotype was detected only a few times. The CDR3 sequence is CASSLVGQGAAGTEAFF. Written as DNA, the CDR3 is TGTGCCAGCAGTTTAGTAGGACAGGGGGCTGCGGGCACTGAAGCTTTCTTT. This chain connects TRBV12-3 or TRBV12-4 to TRBJ1-1; 11 bases are a match to TRBD1. V lost 1 base and J lost 4; bases outside the gene matches: 8. The CDR3 consists of 17 residues.

Turning to this clonotype: At one boundary the junction diverges from the germline segment, which might be a read error. The chain joins TRBV10-3 to TRBJ1-2, with TRBD1 identical over 7 bases. Germline CDR1 is ENHRY and CDR2 is SYGVKD. This CDR3 has 11 residues. The CDR3 DNA sequence: TGTGCCAGCAGTACGGGACAGTACTACACCTTC. The encoded protein is CASSTGQYYTF.

This clonotype showed up many times. In DNA, the CDR3 is TGCAGTGCTAGGCAGCGTTTCCAAGAGACCCAGTACTTC. Its protein product is CSARQRFQETQYF. The chain recombines TRBV20-1 with TRBJ2-5; D gene unclear. CDR1 and CDR2 from the germline V gene are DFQATT and SNEGSKA (reference sequence). Deletions cut 3 bases from V and 1 base from J, with 9 bases between. CDR3 size: 13 residues.

This clonotype was recorded only once. V gene TRBV7-6 combines with J gene TRBJ2-2; 10 nucleotides match TRBD1. J lost 7 bases, V lost 5 bases, and 4 bases had no gene match. Germline CDR1 reads SGHVS; CDR2 reads FNYEAQ. This CDR3 has 14 amino acids. CDR3 sequence (DNA): TGTGCCAGCAGCATACGGACAGGGGGCGGGGAGCTGTTTTTT. Encoded protein: CASSIRTGGGELFF.

Comment on this clonotype: A much bigger clone sits one base away, suggesting this may be a read error. The V and J genes are TRBV7-9 and TRBJ1-1; possibly TRBD1 for D (5 bases). Germline CDR1 reads SEHNR; CDR2 reads FQNEAQ (reference sequence). The CDR3 runs to 15 residues. CDR3 loop: CASSLVEGMNTEALF. Here the CDR3 DNA reads TGTGCCAGCAGCTTAGTCGAGGGGATGAACACTGAAGCTCTCTTT.

In its sample, this clonotype was seen many times. This chain joins TRBV3-1 and TRBJ1-6, with unresolved D. Deletions cut 1 base from V and 8 bases from J, with 15 bases between. Germline CDR1 and CDR2: LGHDT and YNNKEL (reference sequence). The CDR3 covers 16 residues. The CDR3 nucleotides read TGTGCCAGCAGCCAAGGATTGGGGAGGGCGGATTCACCCCTCCACTTT. As protein: CASSQGLGRADSPLHF.

The chain joins TRBV25-1 to TRBJ2-1, with 8 bases aligning to TRBD1. Looked up from germline, CDR1 is MGHDK and CDR2 is SYGVNS. Losses at the gene ends were 5 bases for V and 6 bases for J; bases not matched to a gene: 18. The CDR3 has 18 amino acids. The CDR3 DNA follows: TGTGCCAGCAGTCCTTCCCTAAACCGACAGGGGAGTATCAATGAGCAGTTCTTC. Amino acid sequence: CASSPSLNRQGSINEQFF.

The chain combines TRBV7-8 with TRBJ2-1, with 11 bases matching TRBD2. Per germline, CDR1 SGHVS and CDR2 FQNEAQ. This CDR3 contains 18 residues. V lost 5 bases to trimming and J lost 5 bases; unmatched junction nucleotides: 14. This chain's CDR3 is CASSHPLAGGPHHNEQFF. As DNA, the CDR3 is TGTGCCAGCAGCCACCCTCTAGCGGGAGGCCCCCACCACAATGAGCAGTTCTTC.

This clonotype appeared many times. This chain uses TRBV6-5 with TRBJ1-4; D not resolved. Germline CDR1 MNHEY, CDR2 SVGAGI. This CDR3 spans 13 amino acids. The V end lost 6 bases, the J end lost 7 bases, and 12 bases lay between the germline ends. In nucleotides, the CDR3 is TGTGCCAGCAGACGGCTAGGTAGTGAAAAACTGTTTTTT. Its protein product is CASRRLGSEKLFF.